Below are 21 T cell receptor beta chains sequenced from a single sample in a study of T-cell memory formation after mild COVID-19. TCRdb used MiXCR to reprocess the 5' RACE reads, holding one entry per CDR3 protein. The table lists 65,000 to 90,000 distinct CDR3 sequences, about 15% of them singletons. Material for sequencing was PBMCs or a T cell subset sorted from them (not recorded which). The receptors originated from an adult woman who had mild COVID-19 (a few samples of this study predate the infection). Cell type and time point are not known.

This clonotype appeared a few times. The CDR3 DNA sequence: TGCGCCAGCAGCTTGGCCGGACAGGTAGGACCCTACGAGCAGTACTTC. Translating it yields CASSLAGQVGPYEQYF. The V gene is TRBV5-1, the J gene TRBJ2-7, with TRBD1 identical over 7 bases. The CDR3 is 16 residues long. Trimming removed 0 bases from V and 2 bases from J; junction bases left unmatched: 8. Germline lookup yields CDR1 SGHRS and CDR2 YFSETQ.

CDR3 in DNA: TGTGCCAGCAGCTTAGAGGGAACAGGCTCCTACGAGCAGTACTTC. It is translated as CASSLEGTGSYEQYF. The V and J genes are TRBV7-6 and TRBJ2-7, with a weak D call TRBD1 (5 bases). In germline, CDR1 is SGHVS, CDR2 FNYEAQ. CDR3 length: 15 residues. V was pared by 1 base and J by 0 bases, with 10 bases between.

The chain links TRBV5-4 to TRBJ2-1, with D perhaps TRBD2 (6 bases). The CDR3 is 13 amino acids. In germline, CDR1 is SGHNT, CDR2 YYREEE (reference sequence). The germline V and J ends were trimmed by 0 bases and 10 bases, with 11 bases remaining between them. CDR3 sequence: CASSLGSGREQFF. DNA for the CDR3: TGTGCCAGCAGCTTGGGTAGCGGTAGAGAGCAGTTCTTC.

This clonotype has a count of ten or more. V is TRBV5-6 and J is TRBJ2-3, with 7 bases that match TRBD1. V dropped 2 bases and J dropped 3; count of bases not matched to a gene: 9. This CDR3 has 16 residues. Germline CDR1 SGHDT, CDR2 YYEEEE. CDR3 in amino acids: CASSFQEGAITDTQYF. The CDR3 coding sequence is TGTGCCAGCAGCTTTCAAGAGGGGGCAATTACAGATACGCAGTATTTT.

This clonotype was seen a few times. CDR3 sequence: CASSSWTSGQETQYF. The DNA for the CDR3 is TGTGCCAGCAGCTCCTGGACTAGCGGGCAAGAGACCCAGTACTTC. This chain joins TRBV9 and TRBJ2-5; TRBD2 agrees at 11 bases. J gave up 2 bases and V 4 bases, and 4 bases lay outside the gene matches. Germline V lookup: CDR1 SGDLS, CDR2 YYNGEE. The CDR3 runs to 15 residues.

The chain couples TRBV27 to TRBJ2-7; 9 bases map to TRBD1. Germline V lookup: CDR1 MNHEY, CDR2 SMNVEV (reference sequence). The trim removed 8 bases at V and 5 bases at J, leaving 10 bases unmatched. The CDR3 contains 14 residues. CDR3 sequence reads: CASALGQGIHEQYF. For the CDR3, the DNA is TGTGCCAGCGCCCTAGGACAGGGGATACACGAGCAGTACTTC.

The sample holds a few counts of this clonotype. The rearrangement joins TRBV9 to TRBJ1-4; D call uncertain. Germline V gives CDR1 SGDLS, CDR2 YYNGEE. Trimming pared 1 base from V and 0 bases from J, leaving 7 bases between. This CDR3 has 15 amino acids. The CDR3 bases are TGTGCCAGCAGCGTATCCAGCGCAACTAATGAAAAACTGTTTTTT. This gives the protein CASSVSSATNEKLFF.

The V and J genes are TRBV7-9 and TRBJ2-1; weak D call: TRBD2 (6 bases). The germline CDR1 and CDR2 sequences are SEHNR and FQNEAQ (reference sequence). The CDR3 is 13 residues long. V shed 4 bases and J shed 6 bases, with 10 bases lying between them. The CDR3 nucleotides are TGTGCCAGCAGCTCCGGGACTCCCAATGAGCAGTTCTTC. Translation gives CASSSGTPNEQFF.

This clonotype was seen more than once but under ten times. The chain couples TRBV5-1 to TRBJ2-7; the D gene is possibly TRBD2 (5 bases). Germline V gene data show CDR1 as SGHRS and CDR2 as YFSETQ. The V and J ends lost 3 bases and 5 bases respectively, with 9 bases between them. CDR3 length equals 12 residues. Here the CDR3 reads CASSYGNHEQYF. DNA for the CDR3: TGCGCCAGCAGCTACGGGAATCACGAGCAGTACTTC.

This chain links TRBV5-4 with TRBJ2-1; TRBD2 agrees at 10 bases. The germline V gene encodes CDR1 SGHNT and CDR2 YYREEE (reference sequence). Unmatched junction bases numbered 13, after V lost 6 bases and J lost 7 bases. The CDR3 extends over 16 amino acids. CDR3: CASTHRVLAGTNEQFF. The CDR3 coding sequence is TGTGCCAGCACACACCGGGTACTAGCGGGGACTAATGAGCAGTTCTTC.

The rearrangement uses TRBV29-1 and TRBJ2-5, with TRBD1 matching 11 bases. The CDR3 covers 14 residues. With 7 bases clipped from V and 6 bases from J, the junction kept 10 bases outside the gene matches. Germline loops: CDR1 SQVTM, CDR2 ANQGSEA. The chain's CDR3 is CSADPGQGVKTQYF. CDR3 nucleotides: TGCAGCGCAGACCCGGGACAGGGGGTAAAGACCCAGTACTTC.

The sample holds a few counts of this clonotype. This chain links TRBV5-6 with TRBJ2-7; D ambiguous. Germline CDR1 is SGHDT and CDR2 is YYEEEE. The CDR3 extends over 14 amino acids. Between the trimmed V and J ends, which lost 3 bases and 0 bases, there was a span of 10 bases. CDR3 nucleotide sequence: TGTGCCAGCAGCTGGGGAACAAGCTCCTACGAGCAGTACTTC. Amino acid sequence: CASSWGTSSYEQYF.

The V and J genes are TRBV29-1 and TRBJ1-2, with D maybe TRBD1 (6 bases). This CDR3 is built from 14 residues. Germline loops: CDR1 SQVTM, CDR2 ANQGSEA. Trimming cost V 6 bases and J 4 bases, with 18 bases left between them. CDR3 nucleotide sequence: TGCAGCGTCCTTGGGTGGGGGCTGAGCTATGGCTACACCTTC. Its protein product is CSVLGWGLSYGYTF.

V and J are TRBV6-2 or TRBV6-3 and TRBJ2-7, with TRBD1 as a possible D gene (5 bases). The CDR3 contains 14 residues. Trimming removed 0 bases from V and 4 bases from J, with 10 bases in between. The germline CDR1 and CDR2 sequences are MNHEY and SVGEGT. CDR3 residues: CASSYSTQGYEQYF. In DNA, the CDR3 is TGTGCCAGCAGTTACTCGACTCAGGGTTACGAGCAGTACTTC.

The rearrangement uses TRBV6-1 and TRBJ1-3; D not resolved. CDR3 length equals 16 residues. V shed 2 bases and J shed 2 bases, with 13 bases lying between them. The V gene's germline CDR1 is MNHNS and CDR2 SASEGT. The CDR3 DNA reads as TGTGCCAGCAGTGAAAATGGAGACTCTCCTGGAAACACCATATATTTT. Residues: CASSENGDSPGNTIYF.

V is TRBV24-1 and J is TRBJ2-1; TRBD1 or TRBD2 may be the D gene (5 bases each). Germline values: CDR1 KGHDR, CDR2 SFDVKD. The length of the CDR3 is 16 residues. Trimming took 1 base from V and 6 from J, leaving 15 bases between them. The CDR3 coding sequence is TGTGCCACCAGTGATTTTAGGGACGCGAGCGGCAATGAGCAGTTCTTC. This sequence encodes CATSDFRDASGNEQFF.

The chain combines TRBV6-5 with TRBJ1-2, with 10 positions matching TRBD1. V gave up 2 bases and J gave up 2 bases; unmatched junction bases: 2. The germline V gene has CDR1 MNHEY and CDR2 SVGAGI. There are 15 residues in the CDR3. The CDR3 bases are TGTGCCAGCAGTTACGGACAGGGGGGCAACTATGGCTACACCTTC. Protein product: CASSYGQGGNYGYTF.

V is TRBV23-1 and J is TRBJ2-4; the D gene is possibly TRBD2 (6 bases). TRBV23-1 is marked as an open reading frame, function uncertain. This CDR3 comprises 14 residues. The V end was cut by 0 bases, the J end by 8 bases, with 11 bases between. For the CDR3, the DNA is TGCGCCAGCAGTCAATCCGGGGGTGGTTACATTCAGTACTTC. It yields the protein CASSQSGGGYIQYF.

The J gene is TRBJ2-1, the V gene TRBV24-1, with 8 bases that match TRBD1. This CDR3 has 14 residues. Germline assignment: CDR1 KGHDR and CDR2 SFDVKD. V lost 3 bases to trimming and J lost 4 bases; unmatched junction nucleotides: 1. The CDR3 here is CATSDGTGYNEQFF. CDR3 nucleotides: TGTGCCACCAGTGATGGGACAGGTTACAATGAGCAGTTCTTC.

The J gene is TRBJ2-2, the V gene TRBV7-3, with D maybe TRBD1 (6 bases). CDR1 SGHTA and CDR2 FQGTGA come from the germline V gene. CDR3 length equals 15 residues. V lost 5 bases, J lost 2 bases, and 12 bases lay in between. Here the CDR3 DNA reads TGTGCCAGCAGCCTGGACAGAGACAACACCGGGGAGCTGTTTTTT. This encodes CASSLDRDNTGELFF.

The chain is built from TRBV7-9 and TRBJ2-1, with TRBD2 matching over 11 bases. The CDR3 runs to 15 residues. Germline V gene data show CDR1 as SEHNR and CDR2 as FQNEAQ (reference sequence). J was trimmed by 9 bases and V by 5 bases; bases with no gene match: 9. The CDR3 protein is CASSPLAGDQGEQFF. The CDR3 bases are TGTGCCAGCAGCCCACTAGCGGGAGACCAGGGTGAGCAGTTCTTC.